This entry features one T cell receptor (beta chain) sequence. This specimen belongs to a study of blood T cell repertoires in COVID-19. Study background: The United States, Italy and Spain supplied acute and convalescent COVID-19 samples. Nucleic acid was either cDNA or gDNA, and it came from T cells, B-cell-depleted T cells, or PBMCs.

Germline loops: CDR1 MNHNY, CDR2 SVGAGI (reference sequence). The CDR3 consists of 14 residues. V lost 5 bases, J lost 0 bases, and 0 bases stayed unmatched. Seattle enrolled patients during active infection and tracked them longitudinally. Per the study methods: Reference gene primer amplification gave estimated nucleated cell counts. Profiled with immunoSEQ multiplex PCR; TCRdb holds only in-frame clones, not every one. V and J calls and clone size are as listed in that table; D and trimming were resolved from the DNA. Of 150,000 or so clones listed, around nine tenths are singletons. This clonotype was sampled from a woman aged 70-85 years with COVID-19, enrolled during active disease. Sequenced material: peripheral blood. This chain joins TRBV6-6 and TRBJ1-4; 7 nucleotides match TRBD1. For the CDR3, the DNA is TGTGCCAGCAGTGGGACAGCAACTAATGAAAAACTGTTTTTT. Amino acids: CASSGTATNEKLFF.